This is a list of T cell receptor beta chains from one sample in a study of post-analysis software for immune sequencing data. MiXCR was run by TCRdb on the PCR reads, yielding one entry per CDR3 protein. The sample comprises hundreds of thousands of distinct CDR3 sequences, 59% of which are singletons, and approximately 11% rests with the top ten. The source material was blood. These receptors were taken from a girl between 2 and 10 years old with multiple sclerosis. CDR3s include the opening cysteine and the closing phenylalanine or tryptophan. D genes are given only for firm matches. A row's size may be missing; if present it is once, few, many or a size class.

d_gene: TRBD2
j_gene: TRBJ2-5
v_gene: TRBV11-2
abundance: .
CDR3aa: CASSTTSGGTKTQYF
CDR3nt: TGTGCCAGCAGCACTACTAGCGGGGGCACGAAGACCCAGTACTTC

d_gene: .
j_gene: TRBJ2-3
v_gene: TRBV20-1
abundance: few
CDR3aa: CSADTGSTDTQYF
CDR3nt: TGCAGTGCTGATACAGGTAGCACAGATACGCAGTATTTT

d_gene: TRBD1
j_gene: TRBJ1-6
v_gene: TRBV28
abundance: .
CDR3aa: CASRPGGSLLHF
CDR3nt: TGTGCCAGCAGACCAGGGGGTTCACTCCTCCACTTT

d_gene: .
j_gene: TRBJ2-3
v_gene: TRBV5-1
abundance: few
CDR3aa: CASSLGAMGTDTQYF
CDR3nt: TGCGCCAGCAGCTTGGGAGCTATGGGCACAGATACGCAGTATTTT

d_gene: .
j_gene: TRBJ1-1
v_gene: TRBV29-1
abundance: few
CDR3aa: CSVPRRGRNTEAFF
CDR3nt: TGCAGCGTTCCCAGGAGGGGGAGGAACACTGAAGCTTTCTTT

d_gene: .
j_gene: TRBJ2-1
v_gene: TRBV9
abundance: .
CDR3aa: CASSGRTPYNEQFF
CDR3nt: TGTGCCAGCAGCGGGAGGACTCCTTACAATGAGCAGTTCTTC

d_gene: TRBD1
j_gene: TRBJ1-1
v_gene: TRBV7-9
abundance: .
CDR3aa: CASSSGTGGFLSEAFF
CDR3nt: TGTGCCAGCAGCTCAGGGACAGGGGGCTTCCTATCTGAAGCTTTCTTT

d_gene: .
j_gene: TRBJ2-3
v_gene: TRBV7-2
abundance: .
CDR3aa: CASSDYYREDTQYF
CDR3nt: TGTGCCAGCAGCGACTACTACAGGGAAGATACGCAGTATTTT

d_gene: TRBD1
j_gene: TRBJ1-2
v_gene: TRBV4-3
abundance: .
CDR3aa: CASSQDSGTGGYGYTF
CDR3nt: TGCGCCAGCAGCCAAGACTCAGGGACAGGCGGATATGGCTACACCTTC

d_gene: .
j_gene: TRBJ1-5
v_gene: TRBV29-1
abundance: .
CDR3aa: CSVRTPYSNQPQHF
CDR3nt: TGCAGCGTTCGGACGCCCTATAGCAATCAGCCCCAGCATTTT

d_gene: .
j_gene: TRBJ1-1
v_gene: TRBV5-1
abundance: .
CDR3aa: CASSPGSMNTEAFF
CDR3nt: TGCGCCAGCAGCCCGGGATCCATGAACACTGAAGCTTTCTTT

d_gene: .
j_gene: TRBJ2-7
v_gene: TRBV7-2
abundance: .
CDR3aa: CASSLHWGASSYEQYF
CDR3nt: TGTGCCAGCAGCCTACACTGGGGGGCCTCTTCCTACGAGCAGTACTTC

d_gene: .
j_gene: TRBJ1-2
v_gene: TRBV10-3
abundance: once
CDR3aa: CAISESGARDPANYGYTF
CDR3nt: TGTGCCATCAGTGAGTCAGGGGCGAGGGATCCAGCTAACTATGGCTACACCTTC

d_gene: .
j_gene: TRBJ2-1
v_gene: TRBV6-2/TRBV6-3
abundance: .
CDR3aa: CASSYPTLMEQFF
CDR3nt: TGTGCCAGCAGTTACCCCACCCTGATGGAGCAGTTCTTC

d_gene: TRBD1
j_gene: TRBJ1-6
v_gene: TRBV4-3
abundance: .
CDR3aa: CASSQTLPGQFNSPLHF
CDR3nt: TGCGCCAGCAGCCAAACTCTTCCGGGACAGTTTAATTCACCCCTCCACTTT

d_gene: TRBD2
j_gene: TRBJ2-3
v_gene: TRBV29-1
abundance: few
CDR3aa: CSVEGTGGDSDTQYF
CDR3nt: TGCAGCGTTGAAGGCACGGGGGGAGATTCAGATACGCAGTATTTT

d_gene: .
j_gene: TRBJ2-5
v_gene: TRBV20-1
abundance: .
CDR3aa: CSAWGRETQYF
CDR3nt: TGCAGTGCTTGGGGGCGAGAGACCCAGTACTTC

d_gene: .
j_gene: TRBJ2-1
v_gene: TRBV7-2
abundance: few
CDR3aa: CASSPSLFRSSSYNEQFF
CDR3nt: TGTGCCAGCAGCCCTAGCCTTTTCAGAAGTAGCTCCTACAATGAGCAGTTCTTC

d_gene: .
j_gene: TRBJ2-4
v_gene: TRBV10-1
abundance: .
CDR3aa: CASSDPPGNIQYF
CDR3nt: TGCGCCAGCAGTGATCCCCCAGGGAACATTCAGTACTTC

d_gene: TRBD2
j_gene: TRBJ2-1
v_gene: TRBV29-1
abundance: .
CDR3aa: CSGLGTGGGEQFF
CDR3nt: TGCAGCGGACTAGGGACGGGAGGAGGTGAGCAGTTCTTC

d_gene: .
j_gene: TRBJ2-7
v_gene: TRBV7-2
abundance: .
CDR3aa: CASSLVSGGEQYF
CDR3nt: TGTGCCAGCAGCTTAGTTTCCGGGGGCGAGCAGTACTTC

d_gene: TRBD2
j_gene: TRBJ2-3
v_gene: TRBV7-2
abundance: .
CDR3aa: CASSPTPSGRRSPTDTQYF
CDR3nt: TGTGCCAGCAGCCCGACCCCTAGCGGGAGGCGCTCTCCCACAGATACGCAGTATTTT

d_gene: .
j_gene: TRBJ1-1
v_gene: TRBV11-2
abundance: .
CDR3aa: CASSSPPDSQNTEAFF
CDR3nt: TGTGCCAGCAGCTCGCCCCCGGACAGCCAGAACACTGAAGCTTTCTTT

d_gene: TRBD2
j_gene: TRBJ2-7
v_gene: TRBV5-1
abundance: .
CDR3aa: CASRGLAGEGSSYEQYF
CDR3nt: TGCGCCAGCAGAGGACTAGCGGGAGAGGGTAGCTCCTACGAGCAGTACTTC

d_gene: .
j_gene: TRBJ2-7
v_gene: TRBV2
abundance: few
CDR3aa: CASSETWFRNEQYF
CDR3nt: TGTGCCAGCAGTGAAACCTGGTTCCGGAACGAGCAGTACTTC

d_gene: .
j_gene: TRBJ1-2
v_gene: TRBV4-3
abundance: few
CDR3aa: CASSQDGYGYTF
CDR3nt: TGCGCCAGCAGCCAAGACGGCTATGGCTACACCTTC